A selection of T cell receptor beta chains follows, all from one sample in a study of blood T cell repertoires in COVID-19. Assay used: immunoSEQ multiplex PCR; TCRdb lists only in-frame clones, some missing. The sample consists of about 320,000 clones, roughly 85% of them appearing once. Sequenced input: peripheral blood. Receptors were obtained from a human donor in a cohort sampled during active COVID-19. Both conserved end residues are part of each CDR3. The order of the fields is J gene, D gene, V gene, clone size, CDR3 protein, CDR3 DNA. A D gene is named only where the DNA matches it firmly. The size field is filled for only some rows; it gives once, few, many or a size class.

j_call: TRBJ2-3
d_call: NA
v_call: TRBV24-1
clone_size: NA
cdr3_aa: CATSPRTTTDTQYF
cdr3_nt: TGTGCCACCAGCCCCAGGACTACCACAGATACGCAGTATTTT

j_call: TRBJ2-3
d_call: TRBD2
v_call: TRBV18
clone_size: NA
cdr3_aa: CASSPRAGGTDTQYF
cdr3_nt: TGTGCCAGCTCACCACGAGCGGGGGGGACAGATACGCAGTATTTT

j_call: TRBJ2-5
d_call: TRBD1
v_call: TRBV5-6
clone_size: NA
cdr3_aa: CASSWAGQGMMETQYF
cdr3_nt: TGTGCCAGCAGCTGGGCAGGACAGGGTATGATGGAGACCCAGTACTTC

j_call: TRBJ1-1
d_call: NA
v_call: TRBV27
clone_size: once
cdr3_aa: CATQNHGSPVDTEAFF
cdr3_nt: TGTGCCACCCAAAACCACGGGTCGCCCGTGGACACTGAAGCTTTCTTT

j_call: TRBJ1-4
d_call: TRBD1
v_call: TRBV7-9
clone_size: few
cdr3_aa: CASRPGGTNEKLFF
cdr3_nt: TGTGCCAGCAGACCAGGGGGGACTAATGAAAAACTGTTTTTT

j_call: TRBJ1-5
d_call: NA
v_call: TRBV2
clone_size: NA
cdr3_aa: CASSEEGNQPQHF
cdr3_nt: TGTGCCAGCAGTGAGGAGGGTAATCAGCCCCAGCATTTT

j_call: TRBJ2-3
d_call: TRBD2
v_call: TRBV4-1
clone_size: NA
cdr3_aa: CASSQLPFVGGGHREDTQYF
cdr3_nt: TGCGCCAGCAGCCAGCTTCCCTTTGTGGGCGGGGGTCATAGGGAAGATACGCAGTATTTT

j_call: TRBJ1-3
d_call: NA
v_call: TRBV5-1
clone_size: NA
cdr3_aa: CASSSDTGSGNTIYF
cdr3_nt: TGCGCCAGCAGCTCAGATACAGGGTCCGGAAACACCATATATTTT

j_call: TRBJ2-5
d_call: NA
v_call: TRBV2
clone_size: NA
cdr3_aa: CASSGGIAGRQETQYF
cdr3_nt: TGTGCCAGCAGCGGCGGTATTGCGGGGAGACAAGAGACCCAGTACTTC

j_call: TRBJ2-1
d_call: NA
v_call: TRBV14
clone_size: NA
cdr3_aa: CASTITGTSEQFF
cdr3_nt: TGTGCCAGCACTATAACCGGGACATCCGAGCAGTTCTTC

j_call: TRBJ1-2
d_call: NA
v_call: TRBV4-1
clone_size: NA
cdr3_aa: CASSPGTDNGYTF
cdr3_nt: TGCGCCAGCAGTCCCGGGACTGATAATGGCTACACCTTC

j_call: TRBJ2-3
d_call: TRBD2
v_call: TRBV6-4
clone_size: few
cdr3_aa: CASSVRGESTDTQYF
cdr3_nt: TGTGCCAGCAGTGTACGGGGGGAAAGCACAGATACGCAGTATTTT

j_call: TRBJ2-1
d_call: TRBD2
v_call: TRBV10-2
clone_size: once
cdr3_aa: CASLGLAYNEQFF
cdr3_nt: TGCGCCAGCCTAGGACTAGCCTACAATGAGCAGTTCTTC

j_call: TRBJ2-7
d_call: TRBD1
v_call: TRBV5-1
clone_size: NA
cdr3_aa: CASSLATGQTTGEQYF
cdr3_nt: TGCGCCAGCAGCTTGGCTACGGGACAGACAACTGGGGAGCAGTACTTC

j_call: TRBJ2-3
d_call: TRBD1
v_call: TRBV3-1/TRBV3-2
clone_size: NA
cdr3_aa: CASSQRLQGVGADTQYF
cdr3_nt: TGTGCCAGCAGCCAAAGGCTACAGGGGGTAGGGGCAGATACGCAGTATTTT

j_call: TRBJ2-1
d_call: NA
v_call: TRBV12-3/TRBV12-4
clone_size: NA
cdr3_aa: CASAGSEQFF
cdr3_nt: TGTGCCAGCGCGGGATCGGAGCAGTTCTTC

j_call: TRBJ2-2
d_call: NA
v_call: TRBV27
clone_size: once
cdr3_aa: CASTTGNTGELFF
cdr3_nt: TGTGCCAGTACAACAGGGAATACCGGGGAGCTGTTTTTT

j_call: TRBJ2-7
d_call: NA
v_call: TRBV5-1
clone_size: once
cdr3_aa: CASSFSTGPGQDEQYF
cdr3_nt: TGCGCCAGCAGCTTTTCTACAGGGCCGGGCCAGGACGAGCAGTACTTC

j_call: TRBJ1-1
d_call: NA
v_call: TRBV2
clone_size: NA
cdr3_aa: CASARTEGTEAFF
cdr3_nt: TGTGCCAGCGCCCGGACAGAAGGGACTGAAGCTTTCTTT

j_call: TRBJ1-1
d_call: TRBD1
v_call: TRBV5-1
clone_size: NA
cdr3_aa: CASSLTGLNTEAFF
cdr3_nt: TGCGCCAGCAGCCTGACAGGGTTAAACACTGAAGCTTTCTTT

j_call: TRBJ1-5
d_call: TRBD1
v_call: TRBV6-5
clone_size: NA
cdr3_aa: CASSTGQGYQPQHF
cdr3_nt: TGTGCCAGCAGTACGGGACAGGGATACCAGCCCCAGCATTTT

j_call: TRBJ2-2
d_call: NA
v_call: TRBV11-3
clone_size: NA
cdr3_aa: CASSLDTTVKNTGELFF
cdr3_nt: TGTGCCAGCAGCTTAGATACCACAGTAAAGAACACCGGGGAGCTGTTTTTT

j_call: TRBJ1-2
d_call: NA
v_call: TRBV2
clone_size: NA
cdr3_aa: CASSVRWGLGYTF
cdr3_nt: TGTGCCAGCAGTGTTCGTTGGGGGCTTGGCTACACCTTC

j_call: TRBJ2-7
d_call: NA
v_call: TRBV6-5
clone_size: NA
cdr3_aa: CASSDSGDYEQYF
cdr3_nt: TGTGCCAGCAGTGACTCAGGGGACTACGAGCAGTACTTC

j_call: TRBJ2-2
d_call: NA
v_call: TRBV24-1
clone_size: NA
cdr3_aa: CATSDFVGELFF
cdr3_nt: TGTGCCACCAGTGATTTCGTCGGGGAGCTGTTTTTT

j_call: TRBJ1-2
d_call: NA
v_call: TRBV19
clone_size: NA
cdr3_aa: CASSIMAEKNYGYTF
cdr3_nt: TGTGCCAGTAGTATAATGGCAGAAAAAAACTATGGCTACACCTTC

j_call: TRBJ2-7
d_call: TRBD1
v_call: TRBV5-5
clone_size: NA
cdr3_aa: CASSLDRDRGYEQYF
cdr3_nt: TGTGCCAGCAGCTTGGACCGGGACAGGGGATACGAGCAGTACTTC

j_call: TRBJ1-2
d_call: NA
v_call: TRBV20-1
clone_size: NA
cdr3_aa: CSAQQAYGYTF
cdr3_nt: TGCAGTGCTCAACAGGCATATGGCTACACCTTC

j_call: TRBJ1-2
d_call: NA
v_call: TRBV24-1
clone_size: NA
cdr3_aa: CATSDLGERYTF
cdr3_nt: TGTGCCACCAGTGATTTAGGGGAACGCTACACCTTC

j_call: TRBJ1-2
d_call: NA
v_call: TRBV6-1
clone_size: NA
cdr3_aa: CASSEALGRLVGYTF
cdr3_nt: TGTGCCAGCAGTGAAGCCCTGGGGCGTCTTGTCGGCTACACCTTC

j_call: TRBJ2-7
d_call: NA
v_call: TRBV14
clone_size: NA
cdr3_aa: CASSQDQYEQYF
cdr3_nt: TGTGCCAGCAGCCAAGATCAGTACGAGCAGTACTTC

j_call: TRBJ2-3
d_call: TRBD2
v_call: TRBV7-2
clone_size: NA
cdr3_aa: CASSYAPLAGGADTQYF
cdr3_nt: TGTGCCAGCAGCTATGCACCCCTAGCGGGGGGTGCAGATACGCAGTATTTT

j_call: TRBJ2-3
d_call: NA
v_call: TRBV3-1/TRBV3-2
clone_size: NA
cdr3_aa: CASSPGADTQYF
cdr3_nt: TGTGCCAGCAGTCCGGGGGCAGATACGCAGTATTTT

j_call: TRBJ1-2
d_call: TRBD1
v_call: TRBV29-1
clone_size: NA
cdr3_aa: CSVKKDRRKGYTF
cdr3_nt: TGCAGCGTGAAGAAGGACAGGAGAAAAGGCTACACCTTC

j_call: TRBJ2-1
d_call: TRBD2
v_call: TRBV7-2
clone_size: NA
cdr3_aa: CASSSGLAGGVEQFF
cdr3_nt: TGTGCCAGCAGCTCGGGACTAGCGGGGGGTGTTGAGCAGTTCTTC

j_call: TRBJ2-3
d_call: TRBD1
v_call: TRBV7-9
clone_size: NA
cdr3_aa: CASRPGTDTDTQYF
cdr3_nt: TGTGCCAGCAGACCCGGGACAGACACAGATACGCAGTATTTT

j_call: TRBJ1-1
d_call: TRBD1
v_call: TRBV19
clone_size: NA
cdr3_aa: CASSSGTGRSEAFF
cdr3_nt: TGTGCCAGTAGTAGCGGGACAGGGAGGTCTGAAGCTTTCTTT

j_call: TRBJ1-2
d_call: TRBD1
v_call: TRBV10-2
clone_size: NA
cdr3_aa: CASSQGEGGGYTF
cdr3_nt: TGCGCCAGCAGCCAGGGGGAAGGAGGGGGCTACACCTTC

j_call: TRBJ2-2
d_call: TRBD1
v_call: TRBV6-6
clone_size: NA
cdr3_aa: CASSGDRAAGELFF
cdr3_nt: TGTGCCAGCAGTGGGGACAGGGCAGCCGGGGAGCTGTTTTTT

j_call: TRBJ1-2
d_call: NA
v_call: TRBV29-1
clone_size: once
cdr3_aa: CSADERVGYTF
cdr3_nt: TGCAGCGCAGATGAGAGGGTAGGCTACACCTTC

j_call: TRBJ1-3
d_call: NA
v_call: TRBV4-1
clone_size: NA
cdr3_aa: CASSQDGGTGNTIYF
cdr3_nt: TGCGCCAGCAGCCAAGACGGGGGTACTGGAAACACCATATATTTT

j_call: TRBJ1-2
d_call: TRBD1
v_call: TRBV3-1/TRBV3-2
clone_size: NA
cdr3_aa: CASSQVLKGTGGGYTF
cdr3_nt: TGTGCCAGCAGCCAAGTACTCAAGGGGACAGGGGGTGGCTACACCTTC

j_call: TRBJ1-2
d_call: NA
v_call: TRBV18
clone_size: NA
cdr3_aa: CASSPQGSNYGYTF
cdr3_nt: TGTGCCAGCTCACCCCAGGGATCTAACTATGGCTACACCTTC

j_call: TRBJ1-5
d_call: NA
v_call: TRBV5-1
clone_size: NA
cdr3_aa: CASSPGQGWQPQHF
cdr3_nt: TGCGCCAGCAGCCCCGGCCAGGGCTGGCAGCCCCAGCATTTT

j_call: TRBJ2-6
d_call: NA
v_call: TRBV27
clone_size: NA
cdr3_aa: CASSRLQGVGGANVLTF
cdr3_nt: TGTGCCAGCAGCCGGTTGCAAGGGGTAGGTGGGGCCAACGTCCTGACTTTC

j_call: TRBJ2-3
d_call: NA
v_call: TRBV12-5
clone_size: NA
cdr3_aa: CASGTLSGTDTQYF
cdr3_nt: TGTGCTAGTGGGACCCTTAGCGGCACAGATACGCAGTATTTT

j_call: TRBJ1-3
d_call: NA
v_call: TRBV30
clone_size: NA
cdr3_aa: CAWSSKGIVTNTIYF
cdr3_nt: TGTGCCTGGAGTAGTAAGGGGATCGTGACAAACACCATATATTTT

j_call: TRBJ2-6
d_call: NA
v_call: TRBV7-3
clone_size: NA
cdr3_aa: CASSFTLGQLEEGANVLTF
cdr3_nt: TGTGCCAGCAGCTTTACCCTCGGACAGTTAGAGGAAGGGGCCAACGTCCTGACTTTC

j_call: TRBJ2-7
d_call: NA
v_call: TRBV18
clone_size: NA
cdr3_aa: CASSPAGTYEQYF
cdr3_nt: TGTGCCAGCTCACCAGCCGGGACCTACGAGCAGTACTTC

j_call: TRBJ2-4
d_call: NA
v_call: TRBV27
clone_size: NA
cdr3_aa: CASSALGVAKNIQYF
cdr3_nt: TGTGCCAGCAGTGCTTTGGGAGTAGCCAAAAACATTCAGTACTTC

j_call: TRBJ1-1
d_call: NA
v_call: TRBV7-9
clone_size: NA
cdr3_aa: CASSLEVGHWNTEAFF
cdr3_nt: TGTGCCAGCAGCTTAGAGGTCGGACATTGGAACACTGAAGCTTTCTTT

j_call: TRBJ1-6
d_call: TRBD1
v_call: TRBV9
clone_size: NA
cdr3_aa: CASSLRGTGDSPLHF
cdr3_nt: TGTGCCAGCAGCCTTAGAGGGACAGGGGATTCACCCCTCCACTTT

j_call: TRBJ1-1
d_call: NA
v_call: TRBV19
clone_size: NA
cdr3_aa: CASSIPPGNTEAFF
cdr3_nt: TGTGCCAGTAGTATCCCCCCAGGGAACACTGAAGCTTTCTTT

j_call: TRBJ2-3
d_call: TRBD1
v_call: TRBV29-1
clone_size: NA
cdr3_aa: CSGGTGGSDTQYF
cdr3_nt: TGCAGCGGCGGGACAGGGGGTTCGGATACGCAGTATTTT

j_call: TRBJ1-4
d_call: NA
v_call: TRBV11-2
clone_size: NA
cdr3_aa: CASSLSWPSNEKLFF
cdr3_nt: TGTGCCAGCAGCTTATCGTGGCCGTCTAATGAAAAACTGTTTTTT

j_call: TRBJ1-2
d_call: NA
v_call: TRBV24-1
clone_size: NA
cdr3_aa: CATRGQTYGYTF
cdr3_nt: TGTGCCACCAGAGGACAGACCTATGGCTACACCTTC

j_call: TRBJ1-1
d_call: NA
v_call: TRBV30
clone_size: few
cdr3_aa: CAWSLGDTEAFF
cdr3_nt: TGTGCCTGGAGTTTAGGGGACACTGAAGCTTTCTTT

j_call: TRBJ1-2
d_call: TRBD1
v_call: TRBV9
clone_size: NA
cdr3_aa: CASSVGTGFSGYGYTF
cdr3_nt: TGTGCCAGCAGCGTGGGGACAGGGTTTAGTGGCTATGGCTACACCTTC

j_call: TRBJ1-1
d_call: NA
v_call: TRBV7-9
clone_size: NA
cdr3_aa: CASSRSGGSTEAFF
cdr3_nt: TGTGCCAGCAGCCGTTCGGGGGGCAGCACTGAAGCTTTCTTT